The subject of this entry is one T cell receptor beta chain. A single count supports this clone. This clone's antigen is unknown. There are no base qualities to consult, and no much larger clone falls within one base. The data derive from a study of blood T cell repertoires in COVID-19 (dated by TCRdb to the early 2020s). Regarding the study in general: ImmuneRACE Cohort 3 recovered participants were defined by two consecutive negative NP/OP PCR tests, healthcare professional clearance, or symptom resolution. Collaborator samples came from the United States, Italy and Spain and covered acute and convalescent phases of COVID-19. The material from the prospective study consisted of cDNA or gDNA derived from T cells, B-cell-depleted T cells, or PBMCs. The dataset comprised deeply sampled blood TCRbeta repertoires from subjects exposed to, actively infected with, or recovered from COVID-19. A freely available public database, intended as a resource for researchers studying the immune response to SARS-CoV-2, is where the repertoires were released. The samples were drawn from two sources: the first 160 participants of the ongoing ImmuneRACE study, and 950 to 1,500 subjects contributed by 6 global collaborators. Sample metadata almost always included a de-identified subject ID, COVID-19 status, age in years and sex. Where available, HLA class I and class II types were taken from metadata supplied by the sample provider and were not determined by assay-based typing. Overall results and qualifications from the work: Clinical and demographic metadata were provided uncurated, with the amount varying by source and participant.

The CDR3 runs 15 amino acids, cysteine and phenylalanine included. The sequence is cut down to CDR3 DNA, 45 bases in frame from base 1. As encoded in the germline V gene, CDR1 is SGHRS while CDR2 is YFSETQ. V lost 0 bases and J lost 10 bases; the stretch between them is 17 bases long. TCRbeta CDR3 regions were amplified from genomic DNA using the immunoSEQ Assay, a bias-controlled multiplex PCR. Processing in the source paper ran as follows. Within the assay, amplification of reference gene primers was used to estimate how many nucleated cells each sample contained. To quantify the absolute abundance of each unique TCRbeta CDR3 rearrangement, sequence reads were collapsed and filtered. For each sample, productive Simpson clonality was calculated by taking the square root of Simpson's diversity index across productive rearrangements. TCRdb stores this immuneACCESS table with in-frame sequences only. Part of the clones is absent; in the studies checked, under half of the shortfall reflects unresolved V genes, and no reason is known for the rest. The D gene and trimming were derived from the DNA, and the V and J assignments and clone size from that table. The sample has 150,000 to 200,000 clones on record, less than 80% of them singletons. The biggest ten clones account for roughly 19% of the sample.

Enrolling through a virtual design, the prospective study's participants ranged in age from roughly 18 to 100 years and lived across about two dozen United States geographic areas. In the prospective study, participants were assigned to cohorts based on the clinical history participants reported in a screening survey and a study questionnaire. In the prospective study, mobile phlebotomists collected whole blood, serum and a nasopharyngeal or oropharyngeal swab from each participant. Participants in the prospective study had the option to provide additional blood draws and questionnaires over a roughly 2-month period. Before DNA extraction, blood samples from the prospective study were shipped at room temperature or frozen.

Material: PBMCs or T cells enriched from blood (not recorded which). The chain links TRBV5-1 with TRBJ1-5; confidence is insufficient to name the D gene. The TCR originated in a woman in her seventies in a cohort exposed to, infected with or recovered from COVID-19 (not recorded which). The DNA sequence reads TGCGCCAGCAGCTTGGGAGGCACCGGTGAGTTTCCCCAGCATTTT. Translated, it gives CASSLGGTGEFPQHF.